Listed here is a single T cell receptor beta chain. The CDR3 runs 14 residues. This record belongs to a study of T cells expressing NK-cell markers. As for the study in general: Repertoires of TCR beta were obtained from T cells sorted as CD3+CD56+NKG2C+, CD3+CD56+NKG2C- and CD3+CD56-NKG2C+. One of eight sequenced donors was HCMV-seronegative; the other seven were seropositive.

Template switching by 5'RACE with UMIs generated the TCR beta cDNA. TCRdb reworked the 5' RACE reads into one entry per CDR3 protein, no DNA. The table for this sample gives 500,000 to 700,000 distinct CDR3 sequences. J is TRBJ1-1 and V is TRBV12-3 or TRBV12-4; checking the TCRdb D call of TRBD1 is not possible without DNA. The specimen sequenced was blood T cells: a sorted CD56 or NKG2C T cell subset, CD4+ or CD8+ T cells, or bulk PBMC T cells (not recorded which). The sequence derives from a man between 18 and 35 years old in good health. The CDR3 reads CASSRQLGGTEAFF.